These T cell receptor beta chains were read from a single sample in a study of shared clonotypes between healthy human individuals. Method: immunoSEQ multiplex PCR; TCRdb's copy keeps in-frame clones and lacks some. The sample lists roughly 2,000,000 clones, around 93% occurring once. The sample was naive CD8+ T cells from PBMCs. These receptors were obtained from a man younger than 35 in good health. Some clones in this sample may be carry-over from other donors' samples. The CDR3 runs from the conserved cysteine through the conserved F or W. The order of the fields is D gene, V gene, J gene, clone size, CDR3 protein, CDR3 DNA. A D gene is named only where the DNA matches it firmly. Only part of the rows carry a size: once, few, many, or a class if the clone is expanded.

d_gene: NA
v_gene: TRBV27
j_gene: TRBJ2-1
abundance: NA
CDR3aa: CASRRVGINEQFF
CDR3nt: TGTGCCAGCAGAAGGGTCGGGATCAATGAGCAGTTCTTC

d_gene: TRBD2
v_gene: TRBV9
j_gene: TRBJ2-7
abundance: NA
CDR3aa: CASSAGTSGSYEQYF
CDR3nt: TGTGCCAGCAGCGCCGGGACTAGCGGCTCCTACGAGCAGTACTTC

d_gene: NA
v_gene: TRBV9
j_gene: TRBJ2-7
abundance: NA
CDR3aa: CASSVLPGEQYF
CDR3nt: TGTGCCAGCAGCGTTCTCCCGGGGGAGCAGTACTTC

d_gene: TRBD2
v_gene: TRBV15
j_gene: TRBJ2-7
abundance: NA
CDR3aa: CATSRDLSAGAGEQYF
CDR3nt: TGTGCCACCAGCAGAGATCTGTCAGCGGGAGCTGGCGAGCAGTACTTC

d_gene: NA
v_gene: TRBV7-2
j_gene: TRBJ2-7
abundance: NA
CDR3aa: CASSLNRRGNSYEQYF
CDR3nt: TGTGCCAGCAGCTTAAACCGGCGGGGAAACTCCTACGAGCAGTACTTC

d_gene: NA
v_gene: TRBV27
j_gene: TRBJ2-2
abundance: NA
CDR3aa: CASSFLGGGGELFF
CDR3nt: TGTGCCAGCAGTTTTTTGGGCGGAGGCGGGGAGCTGTTTTTT

d_gene: NA
v_gene: TRBV11-3
j_gene: TRBJ2-2
abundance: NA
CDR3aa: CASSLDRRRHPDTGELFF
CDR3nt: TGTGCCAGCAGCTTAGATCGAAGGCGGCATCCCGACACCGGGGAGCTGTTTTTT

d_gene: TRBD1
v_gene: TRBV6-5
j_gene: TRBJ1-1
abundance: once
CDR3aa: CASSYQGGTEAFF
CDR3nt: TGTGCCAGCAGTTACCAGGGGGGCACTGAAGCTTTCTTT

d_gene: NA
v_gene: TRBV18
j_gene: TRBJ2-1
abundance: NA
CDR3aa: CASSPEGLSSYNEQFF
CDR3nt: TGTGCCAGCTCACCAGAAGGACTGTCGTCCTACAATGAGCAGTTCTTC

d_gene: NA
v_gene: TRBV29-1
j_gene: TRBJ2-5
abundance: NA
CDR3aa: CSGAGSIETQYF
CDR3nt: TGCAGCGGAGCGGGTTCGATAGAGACCCAGTACTTC

d_gene: NA
v_gene: TRBV29-1
j_gene: TRBJ1-2
abundance: NA
CDR3aa: CSVDSGDAPWEGYTF
CDR3nt: TGCAGCGTTGACTCTGGGGACGCCCCTTGGGAGGGCTACACCTTC

d_gene: TRBD2
v_gene: TRBV7-3
j_gene: TRBJ2-1
abundance: NA
CDR3aa: CASSLIAGVYNEQFF
CDR3nt: TGTGCCAGCAGCTTAATCGCGGGAGTCTACAATGAGCAGTTCTTC

d_gene: NA
v_gene: TRBV6-6
j_gene: TRBJ2-7
abundance: NA
CDR3aa: CASSPPGAEQYF
CDR3nt: TGTGCCAGCAGTCCCCCCGGGGCTGAGCAGTACTTC

d_gene: NA
v_gene: TRBV9
j_gene: TRBJ2-2
abundance: NA
CDR3aa: CASSVVEIPNTGELFF
CDR3nt: TGTGCCAGCAGCGTAGTGGAGATTCCGAACACCGGGGAGCTGTTTTTT

d_gene: TRBD2
v_gene: TRBV7-9
j_gene: TRBJ2-5
abundance: once
CDR3aa: CASSLGQGWTSGQETQYF
CDR3nt: TGTGCCAGCAGCCTTGGACAGGGTTGGACTAGCGGCCAAGAGACCCAGTACTTC

d_gene: TRBD2
v_gene: TRBV27
j_gene: TRBJ2-7
abundance: NA
CDR3aa: CASRSGSPYEQYF
CDR3nt: TGTGCCAGCAGGAGCGGGAGTCCCTACGAGCAGTACTTC

d_gene: NA
v_gene: TRBV11-2
j_gene: TRBJ1-4
abundance: NA
CDR3aa: CASSSPRGEATNEKLFF
CDR3nt: TGTGCCAGCAGCTCCCCCCGGGGGGAGGCAACTAATGAAAAACTGTTTTTT

d_gene: TRBD1
v_gene: TRBV29-1
j_gene: TRBJ2-2
abundance: NA
CDR3aa: CSGGTGLAGELFF
CDR3nt: TGCAGCGGGGGGACAGGGCTCGCCGGGGAGCTGTTTTTT

d_gene: NA
v_gene: TRBV19
j_gene: TRBJ1-3
abundance: NA
CDR3aa: CASSISAGNTIYF
CDR3nt: TGTGCCAGTAGTATCTCTGCTGGAAACACCATATATTTT

d_gene: NA
v_gene: TRBV5-6
j_gene: TRBJ1-1
abundance: few
CDR3aa: CASQWLGETEAFF
CDR3nt: TGTGCCAGCCAGTGGCTCGGGGAGACTGAAGCTTTCTTT

d_gene: NA
v_gene: TRBV29-1
j_gene: TRBJ1-3
abundance: NA
CDR3aa: CSVGGGSGNTIYF
CDR3nt: TGCAGCGTTGGCGGGGGCTCTGGAAACACCATATATTTT

d_gene: NA
v_gene: TRBV2
j_gene: TRBJ1-1
abundance: NA
CDR3aa: CASSERRQGLTEAFF
CDR3nt: TGTGCCAGCAGTGAAAGGAGGCAGGGTTTAACTGAAGCTTTCTTT

d_gene: TRBD1
v_gene: TRBV5-4
j_gene: TRBJ2-1
abundance: NA
CDR3aa: CASSDTGGYIF
CDR3nt: TGTGCCAGCAGCGATACAGGGGGTTATATCTTC

d_gene: TRBD1
v_gene: TRBV28
j_gene: TRBJ1-1
abundance: once
CDR3aa: CATSLQGDGGTEAFF
CDR3nt: TGTGCCACCAGTCTTCAGGGGGATGGAGGCACTGAAGCTTTCTTT

d_gene: TRBD2
v_gene: TRBV7-9
j_gene: TRBJ2-1
abundance: once
CDR3aa: CASSLATGLAFYNEQFF
CDR3nt: TGTGCCAGCAGCTTAGCTACGGGACTAGCGTTTTACAATGAGCAGTTCTTC

d_gene: NA
v_gene: TRBV7-2
j_gene: TRBJ2-7
abundance: NA
CDR3aa: CASTPPGYSYEQYF
CDR3nt: TGTGCCAGCACCCCTCCAGGATACTCCTACGAGCAGTACTTC

d_gene: TRBD2
v_gene: TRBV7-3
j_gene: TRBJ2-5
abundance: NA
CDR3aa: CASSLIAGEETQYF
CDR3nt: TGTGCCAGCAGCTTAATAGCGGGCGAAGAGACCCAGTACTTC

d_gene: NA
v_gene: TRBV9
j_gene: TRBJ2-2
abundance: NA
CDR3aa: CASSAPGRDRNTGELFF
CDR3nt: TGTGCCAGCAGCGCCCCCGGTCGGGATCGGAACACCGGGGAGCTGTTTTTT

d_gene: NA
v_gene: TRBV9
j_gene: TRBJ1-2
abundance: NA
CDR3aa: CASSVGNSPYYGYTF
CDR3nt: TGTGCCAGCAGCGTAGGGAACAGCCCCTACTATGGCTACACCTTC

d_gene: TRBD2
v_gene: TRBV13
j_gene: TRBJ2-7
abundance: NA
CDR3aa: CASGRGRLEQYF
CDR3nt: TGTGCCAGCGGGAGGGGACGGCTGGAGCAGTACTTC

d_gene: NA
v_gene: TRBV11-3
j_gene: TRBJ2-1
abundance: once
CDR3aa: CASSVGPVGQGDNEQFF
CDR3nt: TGTGCCAGCAGCGTCGGACCGGTGGGGCAGGGCGACAATGAGCAGTTCTTC

d_gene: NA
v_gene: TRBV5-5
j_gene: TRBJ1-1
abundance: NA
CDR3aa: CASRVAGAGNTEAFF
CDR3nt: TGTGCCAGCAGGGTAGCAGGGGCGGGGAACACTGAAGCTTTCTTT

d_gene: NA
v_gene: TRBV5-1
j_gene: TRBJ2-3
abundance: NA
CDR3aa: CASSRPGTSSTDTQYF
CDR3nt: TGCGCCAGCAGCCGACCCGGGACATCTAGCACAGATACGCAGTATTTT

d_gene: TRBD1
v_gene: TRBV10-3
j_gene: TRBJ1-5
abundance: NA
CDR3aa: CAGGQGVNQPQHF
CDR3nt: TGTGCCGGGGGGCAGGGGGTAAATCAGCCCCAGCATTTT

d_gene: NA
v_gene: TRBV29-1
j_gene: TRBJ1-2
abundance: NA
CDR3aa: CSVAQSYNYGYTF
CDR3nt: TGCAGCGTCGCACAGAGCTATAACTATGGCTACACCTTC

d_gene: NA
v_gene: TRBV5-4
j_gene: TRBJ1-2
abundance: NA
CDR3aa: CASSLTGSNYGYTF
CDR3nt: TGTGCCAGCAGCTTGACGGGATCTAACTATGGCTACACCTTC

d_gene: TRBD1
v_gene: TRBV5-6
j_gene: TRBJ2-4
abundance: NA
CDR3aa: CASSLEGQKNIQYF
CDR3nt: TGTGCCAGCAGCTTGGAGGGACAGAAAAACATTCAGTACTTC

d_gene: NA
v_gene: TRBV6-1
j_gene: TRBJ2-1
abundance: NA
CDR3aa: CASDFTGNEQFF
CDR3nt: TGTGCCAGCGACTTTACTGGCAATGAGCAGTTCTTC

d_gene: TRBD1
v_gene: TRBV15
j_gene: TRBJ2-7
abundance: NA
CDR3aa: CATSMTGTDYEQYF
CDR3nt: TGTGCCACCAGCATGACAGGGACGGACTACGAGCAGTACTTC

d_gene: NA
v_gene: TRBV28
j_gene: TRBJ2-1
abundance: NA
CDR3aa: CASRDSLKGEQFF
CDR3nt: TGTGCCAGCCGGGATAGTCTTAAGGGTGAGCAGTTCTTC

d_gene: NA
v_gene: TRBV30
j_gene: TRBJ1-1
abundance: NA
CDR3aa: CAWSPLRVRDIGEAFF
CDR3nt: TGTGCCTGGAGCCCCTTGCGCGTCAGGGACATAGGTGAAGCTTTCTTT

d_gene: TRBD1
v_gene: TRBV4-1
j_gene: TRBJ1-1
abundance: NA
CDR3aa: CASSLSARQGDTEAFF
CDR3nt: TGCGCCAGCAGTCTCTCCGCCCGACAGGGGGACACTGAAGCTTTCTTT

d_gene: TRBD1
v_gene: TRBV7-2
j_gene: TRBJ1-2
abundance: NA
CDR3aa: CASSLDPGGVPNYGYTF
CDR3nt: TGTGCCAGCAGCTTAGATCCAGGGGGCGTCCCCAACTATGGCTACACCTTC

d_gene: TRBD2
v_gene: TRBV27
j_gene: TRBJ2-7
abundance: once
CDR3aa: CASSSSGSGTYEQYF
CDR3nt: TGTGCCAGCAGTTCAAGCGGGAGCGGTACGTACGAGCAGTACTTC

d_gene: NA
v_gene: TRBV12-1
j_gene: TRBJ1-2
abundance: NA
CDR3aa: CASSFVGQHYGYTF
CDR3nt: TGTGCCAGCAGCTTTGTGGGACAACACTATGGCTACACCTTC

d_gene: NA
v_gene: TRBV11-2
j_gene: TRBJ2-7
abundance: few
CDR3aa: CASSLGGNEQYF
CDR3nt: TGTGCCAGCAGCTTAGGGGGAAACGAGCAGTACTTC

d_gene: NA
v_gene: TRBV6-4
j_gene: TRBJ2-7
abundance: NA
CDR3aa: CASSEGTGPYEQYF
CDR3nt: TGTGCCAGCAGTGAGGGTACAGGGCCCTACGAGCAGTACTTC

d_gene: NA
v_gene: TRBV11-2
j_gene: TRBJ2-6
abundance: NA
CDR3aa: CASRGPGLPNVLTF
CDR3nt: TGTGCCAGCAGGGGGCCAGGGTTACCCAACGTCCTGACTTTC

d_gene: NA
v_gene: TRBV28
j_gene: TRBJ2-7
abundance: NA
CDR3aa: CASTAAQSYEQYF
CDR3nt: TGTGCCAGCACAGCAGCACAATCCTACGAGCAGTACTTC

d_gene: NA
v_gene: TRBV25-1
j_gene: TRBJ2-7
abundance: NA
CDR3aa: CASSEFHTYEQYF
CDR3nt: TGTGCCAGCAGTGAATTTCATACCTACGAGCAGTACTTC

d_gene: TRBD1
v_gene: TRBV9
j_gene: TRBJ2-3
abundance: NA
CDR3aa: CASSGARDREKDTQYF
CDR3nt: TGTGCCAGCAGCGGAGCTCGGGACAGGGAGAAAGATACGCAGTATTTT

d_gene: NA
v_gene: TRBV5-1
j_gene: TRBJ1-3
abundance: NA
CDR3aa: CASTQSPGSGNTIYF
CDR3nt: TGCGCCAGCACCCAGTCCCCGGGCTCTGGAAACACCATATATTTT

d_gene: NA
v_gene: TRBV2
j_gene: TRBJ1-5
abundance: NA
CDR3aa: CASRPRGNQPQHF
CDR3nt: TGTGCCAGCAGGCCTCGTGGGAATCAGCCCCAGCATTTT

d_gene: TRBD1
v_gene: TRBV27
j_gene: TRBJ1-1
abundance: once
CDR3aa: CASRLGTTGGSTEAFF
CDR3nt: TGTGCCAGCAGATTGGGGACGACAGGGGGGAGCACTGAAGCTTTCTTT

d_gene: NA
v_gene: TRBV10-3
j_gene: TRBJ1-5
abundance: once
CDR3aa: CAISTDSNQPQHF
CDR3nt: TGTGCCATCAGTACAGACAGCAATCAGCCCCAGCATTTT

d_gene: TRBD2
v_gene: TRBV4-3
j_gene: TRBJ2-7
abundance: NA
CDR3aa: CASSQDVVAGLSYEQYF
CDR3nt: TGCGCCAGCAGCCAAGACGTGGTAGCGGGACTCTCCTACGAGCAGTACTTC

d_gene: NA
v_gene: TRBV11-1
j_gene: TRBJ2-7
abundance: NA
CDR3aa: CASSSREQGRFYEQYF
CDR3nt: TGTGCCAGCAGCTCGCGGGAACAGGGGCGCTTCTACGAGCAGTACTTC

d_gene: NA
v_gene: TRBV11-2
j_gene: TRBJ2-3
abundance: NA
CDR3aa: CASSLELTTGQYF
CDR3nt: TGTGCCAGCAGCTTAGAACTTACAACCGGCCAGTATTTT

d_gene: NA
v_gene: TRBV9
j_gene: TRBJ1-1
abundance: NA
CDR3aa: CASSVGWGTEAFF
CDR3nt: TGTGCCAGCAGCGTAGGCTGGGGCACTGAAGCTTTCTTT